What follows are 24 T cell receptor beta chains derived from one specimen sequenced in a study of OX40 agonist ivuxolimab in advanced cancers. Library construction relied on the immunoSEQ multiplex PCR assay. TCRdb holds this immuneACCESS table with in-frame rearrangements only. Some clones are missing; in checked studies, unresolved V genes explain under half, and the rest has no known cause. For this sample there are around 90,000 clones; 90% to 95% appear just once. The ten largest clones represent under 3% of the sample. Material: CD4+ or CD8+ T cells sorted from blood, obtained in a trial of the OX40 agonist ivuxolimab. These receptors originate from an adult with an advanced solid tumor such as melanoma, head and neck, liver or kidney cancer.

V and J are TRBV9 and TRBJ2-5; D is undetermined. Germline V CDR1 and CDR2: SGDLS, YYNGEE. This CDR3 contains 14 residues. Trimming shortened V by 4 bases and J by 4 bases, and 14 bases separated the two germline ends. The CDR3 DNA follows: TGTGCCAGCAGCCCCGCGTTGGGATCAGAGACCCAGTACTTC. This translates into CASSPALGSETQYF.

The chain links TRBV7-2 to TRBJ2-5; 7 nucleotides agree with TRBD2. Looked up from germline, CDR1 is SGHTA and CDR2 is FQGNSA. V lost 5 bases to trimming and J lost 5 bases; unmatched junction nucleotides: 11. The CDR3 extends over 15 amino acids. The CDR3 DNA follows: TGTGCCAGCAGCACCCAGCAACTAGCGATGGAGACCCAGTACTTC. Translated, it gives CASSTQQLAMETQYF.

The rearrangement uses TRBV5-1 and TRBJ2-3, with D perhaps matching TRBD2 (6 bases). Per the germline V gene, CDR1 is SGHRS and CDR2 is YFSETQ. The length of the CDR3 is 13 residues. Trimming shortened V by 6 bases and J by 2 bases, and 10 bases separated the two germline ends. The CDR3 spells CASNAGNTDTQYF. The CDR3 bases are TGCGCCAGCAACGCGGGAAACACAGATACGCAGTATTTT.

V and J are TRBV4-1 and TRBJ2-5; D remains ambiguous. The V end was cut by 1 base, the J end by 0 bases, with 6 bases between. This CDR3 region has 14 residues. CDR1 is MGHRA, CDR2 YSYEKL, per germline. CDR3 in amino acids: CASSQGENQETQYF. CDR3 in DNA: TGCGCCAGCAGCCAAGGAGAAAACCAAGAGACCCAGTACTTC.

This clone was seen a handful of times. V gene TRBV30 combines with J gene TRBJ1-2, with D perhaps TRBD1 (6 bases). V was pared by 3 bases and J by 4 bases, with 18 bases between. Germline CDR1 is GTSNPN and CDR2 is SVGIG (reference sequence). This CDR3 comprises 15 residues. This chain's CDR3 is CAWSASSRGTYGYTF. CDR3 DNA sequence: TGTGCCTGGAGCGCCTCCAGCAGGGGAACCTATGGCTACACCTTC.

The rearrangement links TRBV19 to TRBJ2-5; maybe TRBD1 (6 bases). The germline V and J ends were trimmed by 2 bases and 4 bases, with 14 bases remaining between them. Germline V gives CDR1 LNHDA, CDR2 SQIVND (reference sequence). The CDR3 length is 15 residues. CDR3 amino acids: CASSILGASGETQYF. The CDR3 nucleotides are TGTGCCAGTAGTATACTGGGGGCGAGTGGAGAGACCCAGTACTTC.

The chain uses TRBV7-2 and TRBJ2-7; D call uncertain. From germline, CDR1 is SGHTA and CDR2 FQGNSA. V was cut by 3 bases and J by 6 bases, with 12 bases left in between. The CDR3 has 13 amino acids. CDR3 in DNA: TGTGCCAGCAGCTTGCGCCCAGCAAGCGAGCAGTACTTC. Residues: CASSLRPASEQYF.

The rearrangement links TRBV19 to TRBJ1-2; perhaps TRBD1 as D (5 bases). Germline CDR1 reads LNHDA; CDR2 reads SQIVND (reference sequence). The ends were cut back, 3 bases at V and 8 bases at J, with 13 bases in the middle. This CDR3 has 13 residues. CDR3 sequence: CASSIRQGGGYTF. CDR3 coding DNA: TGTGCCAGTAGTATTCGCCAGGGTGGAGGCTACACCTTC.

This rearrangement joins TRBV7-2 to TRBJ2-1; the D is unclear. Germline values: CDR1 SGHTA, CDR2 FQGNSA. The CDR3 length is 12 residues. Trimming took off 1 base at V and 11 bases at J, with 9 bases between the two ends. The CDR3 coding sequence is TGTGCCAGCAGCTTAGTGGGTCCTCAGCAGTTCTTC. It translates to CASSLVGPQQFF.

This clone was observed a single time. The chain couples TRBV11-3 to TRBJ2-7, with 7 bases matching TRBD2. The CDR3 runs to 15 residues. From germline, CDR1 is SGHNT and CDR2 YENEEA. Trimming at V came to 5 bases and at J to 0 bases, leaving 7 bases not matched to a gene. DNA of the CDR3: TGTGCCAGCAGCATAGGGACTATCCTCTCCTACGAGCAGTACTTC. This translates into CASSIGTILSYEQYF.

The chain recombines TRBV18 with TRBJ1-3; 7 nucleotides line up with TRBD1. Germline V gene lookup returns CDR1 KGHSH and CDR2 LQKENI. V dropped 6 bases and J dropped 0; count of bases not matched to a gene: 5. CDR3 size: 15 residues. The CDR3, as DNA: TGTGCCAGCTCTCAAACAGGGGCCTCTGGAAACACCATATATTTT. Translated: CASSQTGASGNTIYF.

The V call is TRBV7-2, the J call TRBJ2-2, with TRBD1 matching 9 bases. V was pared by 4 bases and J by 0 bases, with 3 bases of the junction left unmatched. CDR1 is SGHTA and CDR2 is FQGNSA in the germline V gene. This CDR3 has 16 amino acids. As DNA, the CDR3 is TGTGCCAGCAGCTCTAGGACAGGGGCGAACACCGGGGAGCTGTTTTTT. Translation gives CASSSRTGANTGELFF.

The V and J genes are TRBV7-8 and TRBJ1-6; D not resolved. This CDR3 contains 14 residues. V lost 1 base and J lost 11, with 12 bases in between. CDR1 and CDR2 from the germline V gene are SGHVS and FQNEAQ. The CDR3 DNA reads as TGTGCCAGCAGCTTAGGAGCAGAGATTACACCCCTCCACTTT. Encoded protein: CASSLGAEITPLHF.

The rearrangement joins TRBV28 to TRBJ2-1, with 7 nucleotides matching TRBD2. The CDR3 spans 16 residues. Germline CDR1 is MDHEN and CDR2 is SYDVKM. V gave up 5 bases and J gave up 0 bases; unmatched junction bases: 7. Here the CDR3 DNA reads TGTGCCAGCAGTCGTTGGGGGGGGAGCTCCTACAATGAGCAGTTCTTC. Protein product: CASSRWGGSSYNEQFF.

This chain uses TRBV7-2 with TRBJ2-1; weak D call: TRBD1 (5 bases). Looked up from germline, CDR1 is SGHTA and CDR2 is FQGNSA. The CDR3 sequence is 15 residues long. Deletions cut 5 bases from V and 4 bases from J, with 15 bases between. This CDR3 is CASSHRQSTYNEQFF. Written as DNA, the CDR3 is TGTGCCAGCAGCCATCGACAGAGCACATACAATGAGCAGTTCTTC.

J is TRBJ2-3 and V is TRBV28; TRBD1 agrees at 8 bases. Germline CDR1 MDHEN, CDR2 SYDVKM. The CDR3 loop spans 15 amino acids. Germline trimming cut 4 bases from V and 2 bases from J; bases unmatched to any gene: 5. CDR3 in amino acids: CASSYRGTNTDTQYF. CDR3 in DNA: TGTGCCAGCAGTTACAGGGGGACCAACACAGATACGCAGTATTTT.

V is TRBV27 and J is TRBJ2-7; D remains ambiguous. CDR3 length equals 13 residues. Trimming stripped 5 bases from V and 2 bases from J, with 10 bases between. Germline V CDR1 and CDR2: MNHEY, SMNVEV (reference sequence). CDR3 in amino acids: CASSKLTTYEQYF. CDR3 DNA sequence: TGTGCCAGCAGTAAACTAACGACCTACGAGCAGTACTTC.

The chain carries TRBV11-1 and TRBJ2-7, with D uncertain. Germline V gene data show CDR1 as SGHAT and CDR2 as FQDESV (reference sequence). V lost 8 bases and J 9 bases, leaving 20 bases between the germline ends. The length of the CDR3 is 13 residues. The CDR3 reads CASADPNRAGQYF. Here the CDR3 DNA reads TGTGCCAGCGCGGACCCAAACCGCGCCGGGCAGTACTTC.

The genes are TRBV28 and TRBJ2-7; 7 nucleotides agree with TRBD1. Germline V gene lookup returns CDR1 MDHEN and CDR2 SYDVKM. The CDR3 covers 17 residues. V trimming: 5 bases; J trimming: 7 bases; junction bases outside the gene matches: 20. The CDR3 reads CASSLLGQVGVAGEQYF. The DNA for the CDR3 is TGTGCCAGCAGTCTCCTCGGACAGGTGGGGGTTGCTGGGGAGCAGTACTTC.

As regards this clone: At one end the junction does not follow the germline gene, possibly because of a read error. The chain is built from TRBV9 and TRBJ2-5, with a tentative D call TRBD2 (6 bases). From germline, CDR1 is SGDLS and CDR2 YYNGEE. There are 14 residues in the CDR3. The CDR3 DNA follows: TGTGCCAGCAGCGCAGGGACTGCCGGAGAGGCCCAGTACTTC. Its protein product is CASSAGTAGEAQYF.

The chain has TRBV21-1 and TRBJ1-5. TRBV21-1 corresponds to a pseudogene. CDR3 size: 15 residues. The CDR3 bases are TGTGCCAGCATGGTCGGGATATCACTCAATCAGCCCCAGCATTTT. Protein product: CASMVGISLNQPQHF.

J is TRBJ1-2 and V is TRBV18; weak D call: TRBD1 (6 bases). Trimming removed 0 bases at V and 2 bases at J, with 13 bases between. Germline CDR1 is KGHSH and CDR2 is LQKENI. CDR3 length equals 16 residues. The CDR3 spells CASSPPSLGTNYGYTF. In DNA form, the CDR3 reads TGTGCCAGCTCACCACCGAGCCTCGGGACAAACTATGGCTACACCTTC.

This chain uses TRBV19 with TRBJ2-3, with 9 bases fitting TRBD2. Per the germline V gene, CDR1 is LNHDA and CDR2 is SQIVND (reference sequence). The V gene end was trimmed by 1 base and the J gene end by 2 bases; junction bases not matched to a gene: 4. The CDR3 contains 16 residues. For the CDR3, the DNA is TGTGCCAGTAGTATAGTTAGCGGGGGCCTCACAGATACGCAGTATTTT. It specifies CASSIVSGGLTDTQYF.

The DNA for the CDR3 is TGTGCCAGCAGTTTTAGGGGTAACTATGGCTACACCTTC. It is translated as CASSFRGNYGYTF. J is TRBJ1-2 and V is TRBV28, with D possibly matching TRBD1 (5 bases). Germline-derived CDR1 and CDR2 are MDHEN and SYDVKM. V lost 3 bases and J lost 1, with 6 bases in between. CDR3 size: 13 residues.